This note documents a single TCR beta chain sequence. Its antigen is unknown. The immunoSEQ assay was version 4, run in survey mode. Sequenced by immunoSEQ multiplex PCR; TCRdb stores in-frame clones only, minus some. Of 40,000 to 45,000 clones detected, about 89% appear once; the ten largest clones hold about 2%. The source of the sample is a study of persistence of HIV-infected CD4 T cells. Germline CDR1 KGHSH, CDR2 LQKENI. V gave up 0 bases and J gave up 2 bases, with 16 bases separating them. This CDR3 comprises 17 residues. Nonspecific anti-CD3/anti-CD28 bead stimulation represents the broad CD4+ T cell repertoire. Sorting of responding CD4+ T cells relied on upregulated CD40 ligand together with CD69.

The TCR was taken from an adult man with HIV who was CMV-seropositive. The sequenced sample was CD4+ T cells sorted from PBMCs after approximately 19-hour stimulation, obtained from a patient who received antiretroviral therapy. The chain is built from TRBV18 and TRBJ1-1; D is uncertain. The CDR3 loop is CASSPPSGIRGNTEAFF. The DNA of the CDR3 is TGTGCCAGCTCACCACCATCGGGGATTCGCGGTAACACTGAAGCTTTCTTT.